This TCR beta chain appears in the sequencing data of a study of shared clonotypes between healthy human individuals (dated by TCRdb to the early 2020s). A note on the overall study: The cohort included a few men and a couple of women between 18 and 49 years of age. For each donor, three plates each were used for CD4 naive and CD4 memory, two plates were used for CD8 naive, and one plate was used for CD8 memory. Leukapheresis yielded between about 0.94 and 9 billion PBMCs per donor. Blood TCR repertoires of roughly five healthy adults were deeply sequenced to estimate repertoire size and the extent of clonotype sharing between individuals. Different laboratories and diverse techniques were used to prepare libraries and sequence TCR repertoires, to increase sequencing depth and limit assay-specific biases.

Using the deep immunoSEQ assay, TCR CDR3 regions were amplified from genomic DNA by multiplex PCR. For each cell subset, the extracted genomic DNA was distributed evenly across all wells of several immunoSEQ 96-well plates, and each plate served as one replicate. For sorted subsets, each replicate PCR was loaded with approximately 190 ng genomic DNA, equivalent to 25,000 to 30,000 T cell genomes. Purified libraries were quantified with a Qubit 3.0 fluorometer, sized on a Bioanalyzer 2100, and re-quantified with the KAPA Library Quantification kit. A separate single-read 150-cycle Illumina NextSeq 550 flow cell was used to sequence each immunoSEQ 96-well plate. Concerning the study's data processing: Because the immunoSEQ output included only junctional sequences and no quality scores, the filtering could not be the same as the filtering used for full-length reads. Sequences were annotated with PyIR, a Python wrapper for IgBLAST v1.9, and V/J genes and CDR3 were assigned using IMGT germline references. Reads with weak V/J assignments (E-value above 1e-6), missing CDR3, stop codons, out-of-frame junctions, or ambiguous translated residues were removed. V3J clonotypes were defined as sequences sharing an identical inferred V gene, J gene, and CDR3 amino acid sequence. The percentage overlap between two repertoires was calculated by dividing the number of shared unique clonotypes by the size of the smaller repertoire. RTK rarefaction, the Chao1 estimator, and Recon v2.1 estimates of unobserved clonotypes were used to assess repertoire richness. Generation probabilities for all TCRbeta clonotypes obtained by the gDNA method from a handful of donors were computed using OLGA. In TCRdb, the immuneACCESS table is reduced to in-frame sequences with V and J assigned. These tables do not hold every clone; where another copy was compared, an unresolved V gene accounts for under half, and the others remain unexplained. The V and J calls and clone size are taken from that table; D and trimming were inferred from the DNA. The sample yields a few million clones; approximately 93% were counted once. Under 0.45% of the sample comes from the top ten.

What the study reported, not specific to this receptor: Only blood was sampled, and tissue TCR repertoires likely differ from those in blood. Incomplete sequencing was indicated by rarefaction of sorted-subset datasets, despite the large sequencing depth. Pairwise subsampling indicated that sequencing depth was expected to affect the degree of clonotype sharing among donors. Sharing across several donors was observed for about 4.8% of naive CD4, 3.5% of naive CD8, about 2.3% of memory CD4, and about 0.39% of memory CD8 clonotypes. Because the study included only a small number of donors, the genetic and exposure-history diversity represented was limited. Clonotypes shared by all four sorted-subset donors showed higher generation probabilities than non-shared clonotypes. Estimated clonotype richness was generally larger for naive than for memory subsets.

Trimming at the junction amounts to 3 bases on V and 4 bases on J, and the germline ends lie 4 bases apart. The germline V gene (reference sequence) supplies CDR1 LNHDA and CDR2 SQIVND. Measured from the cysteine to the phenylalanine, the CDR3 is 12 residues long. Only CDR3 DNA is held: 36 bases, read in frame from base 1. Note on this clone: Its antigen has not been determined. The sample holds no much larger clone one base away, and base qualities are not on file. Other DNA sequences within the sample encode an identical CDR3.

Healthy HIV-negative adults with no recently reported acute infections or vaccinations were included as donors. Every donor was a Caucasian adult residing in Nashville, Tennessee, USA. CD4+ T cells were enriched by magnetic negative selection, after which naive cells were positively selected on CD45RA and the negative fraction was taken as the memory subset. Blood was collected by leukapheresis, and PBMCs were isolated by Ficoll-Histopaque density gradient centrifugation and then cryopreserved in liquid nitrogen vapor phase. Analytical flow cytometry was used to check the purity and quantity of each magnetically sorted T cell population. From each sorted fraction, genomic DNA was isolated and quantified by UV absorbance on a Nanodrop 2000c.

The clonotype originates from a man aged 18-30 years in good health. Some clones in this sample may be carry-over from other donors' samples. The sequencing input was naive CD4+ T cells from PBMCs. The cell subset or site label on this specimen signifies: CD45RA+ positively selected. Recombination joined TRBV19 with TRBJ1-3; the D gene is not confidently resolved. The bases read TGTGCCAGTAGTATCCGCGGAAACACCATATATTTT. It translates to CASSIRGNTIYF.